The entry below describes one T cell receptor (beta chain). The sample is drawn from a study of blood T cell repertoires in COVID-19. On the study more broadly: Samples representing acute and convalescent COVID-19 were sourced from the United States, Italy and Spain. T cells, B-cell-depleted T cells, or PBMCs provided the cDNA or gDNA that served as material.

In the authors' workflow: By means of reference gene primer amplification, nucleated cell counts were estimated. Repertoires were generated with immunoSEQ multiplex PCR, while TCRdb's copy carries only in-frame clones and drops some. Clone size and V and J calls were adopted from that table, with D and trimming inferred from the DNA. The data contain about 180,000 clones, roughly 85% of them singletons. V gave up 6 bases and J gave up 4 bases, with 10 bases separating them. The CDR3 runs to 12 residues. The germline gives CDR1 MNHNY, CDR2 SVGAGI (reference sequence). The sequence was collected from a man over 45 with active or convalescent COVID-19. The V call is TRBV6-6, the J call TRBJ2-7; perhaps TRBD1 as D (6 bases). Sequencing used peripheral blood. CDR3 sequence: CASRHREYEQYF. In nucleotides, the CDR3 is TGTGCCAGCAGGCACAGGGAGTACGAGCAGTACTTC.